This TCR beta chain is drawn from a study of T cell clones after liver transplantation. Study overall: Three of the eight recipients were HCV-positive; the rest had non-autoimmune, non-viral transplant indications.

The CDR3 contains 15 residues. The V gene's germline CDR1 is SGHTA and CDR2 FQGTGA. The V segment lost 6 bases and the J segment 2 bases; nucleotides outside the gene matches: 3. Clones were read by immunoSEQ multiplex PCR, and TCRdb kept only the in-frame ones, dropping some. The sample includes 55,000 to 75,000 clones, 85% to 95% seen only once; the top ten take 0.95% to 1%. Material: CD4+ T cells from blood, obtained around 25 months after liver transplant. The TCR comes from a human patient who received a liver transplant. Some T cells may be graft donor cells. This rearrangement joins TRBV7-3 to TRBJ2-5; 13 positions match TRBD2. The CDR3 loop reads CASSRGLAGQETQYF. Here the CDR3 DNA reads TGTGCCAGCAGTCGGGGACTAGCGGGACAAGAGACCCAGTACTTC.